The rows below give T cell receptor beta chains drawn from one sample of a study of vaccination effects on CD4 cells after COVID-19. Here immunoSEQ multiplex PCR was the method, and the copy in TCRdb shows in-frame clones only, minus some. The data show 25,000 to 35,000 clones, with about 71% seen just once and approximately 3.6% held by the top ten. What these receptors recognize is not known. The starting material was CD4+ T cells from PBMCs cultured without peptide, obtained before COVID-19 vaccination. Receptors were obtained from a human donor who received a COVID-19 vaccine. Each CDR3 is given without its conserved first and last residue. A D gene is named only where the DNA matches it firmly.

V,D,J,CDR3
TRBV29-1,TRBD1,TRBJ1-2,SVDGAGGRRGYGYT
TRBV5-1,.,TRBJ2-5,ASSFDQETQY
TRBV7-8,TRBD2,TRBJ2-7,ASSLAAGIHYEQY
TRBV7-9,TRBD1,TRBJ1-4,ASSPQRGQERNEKLF
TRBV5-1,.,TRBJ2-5,ASSLGSGAEETQY
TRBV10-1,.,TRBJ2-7,ASSELGEAYEQY
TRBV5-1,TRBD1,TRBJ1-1,ASSPYRQGARTEAF
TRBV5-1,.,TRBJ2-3,ASSFATDTQY
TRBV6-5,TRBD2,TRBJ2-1,ASRSTSGGHNEQF
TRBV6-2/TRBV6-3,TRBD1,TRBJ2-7,ASSRQGSDEQY
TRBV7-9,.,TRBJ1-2,ASSWITNYGYT
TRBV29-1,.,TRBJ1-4,SVARGDGEKLF
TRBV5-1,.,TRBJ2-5,ASSFPAAQTQY